One and the same sample provided the 32 T cell receptor beta chains below, sequenced in a study of regulatory T cells in long-lasting Graves disease. Time point given: persistent/refractory GD, antithyroid drugs over 5 years with positive TRAb. RNA from PBMCs was the source of the TCR library. Arm-PCR of CDR3 regions and iRepertoire HTBI primers were the basis on which TCR beta libraries were built. TCRdb ran MiXCR on the multiplex PCR reads and lists one entry per CDR3 protein. The sample records roughly 700,000 distinct CDR3 sequences, about 32% being singletons. The sequences come from peripheral blood mononuclear cells (PBMCs), collected when the disease was refractory, from a patient treated with antithyroid drugs. These receptors all come from a female donor with Graves disease.

This rearrangement joins TRBV6-5 to TRBJ1-2; D is possibly TRBD1 (6 bases). Looked up from germline, CDR1 is MNHEY and CDR2 is SVGAGI. There are 14 residues in the CDR3. With 4 bases removed from V and 3 bases from J, the gap between germline ends came to 12 bases. The CDR3 reads CASSWTDDYYGYTF. CDR3 coding DNA: TGTGCCAGCAGTTGGACAGATGATTACTATGGCTACACCTTC.

This chain uses TRBV30 with TRBJ1-1; D gene ambiguous. The CDR3 runs 13 residues. The V end was cut by 4 bases, the J end by 1 base, with 10 bases between. In germline, CDR1 is GTSNPN, CDR2 SVGIG (reference sequence). The CDR3 coding sequence is TGTGCCTGGACAGAGCGCCGGAACACTGAAGCTTTCTTT. Translated, it gives CAWTERRNTEAFF. Combining the CDR3 with reference TRBV30 and TRBJ1-1 gives the whole variable domain SQTIHQWPATLVQPVGSPLSLECTVEGTSNPNLYWYRQAAGRGLQLLFYSVGIGQISSEVPQNLSASRPQDRQFILSSKKLLLSDSGFYLCAWTERRNTEAFFGQGTRLTVV.

The genes are TRBV20-1 and TRBJ2-3; D possibly matches TRBD1 or TRBD2 (5 bases each). The CDR3 has 15 residues. Per germline, CDR1 DFQATT and CDR2 SNEGSKA (reference sequence). Trimming took off 2 bases at V and 2 bases at J, with 14 bases between the two ends. Here the CDR3 reads CSARPGPEFTDTQYF. The CDR3, as DNA: TGCAGTGCTAGACCGGGACCCGAGTTCACAGATACGCAGTATTTT.

The gene calls are TRBV28 and TRBJ1-1; D is undetermined. This CDR3 comprises 16 residues. V shed 6 bases and J shed 0 bases, with 17 bases lying between them. Looked up from germline, CDR1 is MDHEN and CDR2 is SYDVKM. The CDR3 region is CASSPLAAGMNTEAFF. DNA for the CDR3: TGTGCCAGCAGCCCACTCGCAGCAGGTATGAACACTGAAGCTTTCTTT.

At least ten counts were recorded for this clonotype. The chain employs TRBV11-2 and TRBJ1-1; 7 nucleotides match TRBD1. This CDR3 region has 14 residues. The germline V gene encodes CDR1 SGHAT and CDR2 FQNNGV. V trimming: 5 bases; J trimming: 7 bases; junction bases outside the gene matches: 10. For the CDR3, the DNA is TGTGCCAGCAGCCGAAAACTGGGACAGCTTGAAGCTTTCTTT. Its protein is CASSRKLGQLEAFF. Filled out from reference TRBV11-2 and TRBJ1-1, the complete variable domain reads EAGVAQSPRYKIIEKRQSVAFWCNPISGHATLYWYQQILGQGPKLLIQFQNNGVVDDSQLPKDRFSAERLKGVDSTLKIQPAKLEDSAVYLCASSRKLGQLEAFFGQGTRLTVV.

V usage is TRBV29-1 and J usage is TRBJ1-1, with 8 bases aligning to TRBD1. This CDR3 is built from 14 residues. V was pared by 6 bases and J by 4 bases, with 10 bases of the junction left unmatched. Germline V gene lookup returns CDR1 SQVTM and CDR2 ANQGSEA. The CDR3 DNA reads TGCAGCGTCCGGGACGGACAGGGTGGCACTGAAGCTTTCTTT. This codes for CSVRDGQGGTEAFF.

In regard to this clonotype: A read error is possible here, since a much larger clone lies one base away. This sequence joins TRBV28 and TRBJ1-5; TRBD1 is a possible D gene (6 bases). The CDR3 is 15 residues long. Per the germline V gene, CDR1 is MDHEN and CDR2 is SYDVKM. The chain's CDR3 is CASSLTGISSQPQHF. Here the CDR3 DNA reads TGTGCCAGCAGTCTAACAGGGATTAGCAGTCAGCCCCAGCATTTT.

V gene TRBV28 combines with J gene TRBJ2-1; 10 bases align to TRBD2. This CDR3 has 19 amino acids. Germline V gene data show CDR1 as MDHEN and CDR2 as SYDVKM. Losses at the gene ends were 3 bases for V and 7 bases for J; bases not matched to a gene: 18. The CDR3 loop reads CASSFVASGSRALWNEQFF. As DNA, the CDR3 is TGTGCCAGCAGTTTTGTGGCTAGCGGGAGTAGGGCGTTATGGAATGAGCAGTTCTTC.

This clonotype has only a few counts. The chain recombines TRBV6-1 with TRBJ2-6, with D possibly TRBD2 on 6 matching bases. The CDR3 sequence is 18 residues long. Looked up from germline, CDR1 is MNHNS and CDR2 is SASEGT. Trimming took 4 bases from V and 0 from J, leaving 16 bases between them. The CDR3 region has the DNA TGTGCCAGCAGTGCAACCATTTGGGACTTCTCTGGGGCCAACGTCCTGACTTTC. It is translated as CASSATIWDFSGANVLTF.

This clonotype occurred once. This chain connects TRBV29-1 to TRBJ2-5; 8 bases line up with TRBD2. Trimming at V came to 2 bases and at J to 1 base, leaving 6 bases not matched to a gene. The CDR3 runs to 15 residues. Germline lookup yields CDR1 SQVTM and CDR2 ANQGSEA. The CDR3 nucleotides read TGCAGCGTTGAATTGGAGCGGGAGACCCAAGAGACCCAGTACTTC. Its protein product is CSVELERETQETQYF.

This clonotype was seen once. This sequence joins TRBV5-5 and TRBJ1-1; D uncertain. Germline V gives CDR1 SGHKS, CDR2 YYEKEE (reference sequence). Trimming removed 4 bases at V and 6 bases at J, with 22 bases between. This CDR3 is built from 16 residues. The CDR3, as DNA: TGTGCCAGCAGCCCCGAACTGGCCCGCAACCACGCTGAAGCTTTCTTT. Translated, it gives CASSPELARNHAEAFF. Full variable domain (missing parts from reference TRBV5-5 and TRBJ1-1): DAGVTQSPTHLIKTRGQQVTLRCSPISGHKSVSWYQQVLGQGPQFIFQYYEKEERGRGNFPDRFSARQFPNYSSELNVNALLLGDSALYLCASSPELARNHAEAFFGQGTRLTVV.

The chain recombines TRBV3-1 with TRBJ1-2; TRBD1 aligns across 8 bases. The V gene's germline CDR1 is LGHDT and CDR2 YNNKEL (reference sequence). J gave up 8 bases and V 0 bases, and 14 bases lay outside the gene matches. This CDR3 has 17 amino acids. The CDR3 here is CASSQDRQGARWVGYTF. CDR3 sequence (DNA): TGTGCCAGCAGCCAAGATCGGCAGGGGGCGCGATGGGTCGGCTACACCTTC.

The CDR3 sequence: CASSSDRGRYGYTF. CDR3 nucleotide sequence: TGTGCCAGCAGCTCGGACAGGGGCCGCTATGGCTACACCTTC. This chain joins TRBV28 and TRBJ1-2, with TRBD1 matching 9 bases. V lost 6 bases to trimming and J lost 4 bases; unmatched junction nucleotides: 6. The germline CDR1 and CDR2 sequences are MDHEN and SYDVKM. There are 14 residues in the CDR3.

The chain couples TRBV19 to TRBJ1-3; D unclear. The CDR3 loop spans 14 amino acids. The germline gives CDR1 LNHDA, CDR2 SQIVND (reference sequence). Trimming left V 7 bases short and J 0 bases short, with 10 bases between. The DNA for the CDR3 is TGTGCCAGTAAAGACCTAATCTCTGGAAACACCATATATTTT. Translated: CASKDLISGNTIYF.

V is TRBV5-1 and J is TRBJ1-4; 7 nucleotides align to TRBD1. Germline CDR1 and CDR2: SGHRS and YFSETQ. The CDR3 consists of 17 residues. The V and J ends lost 4 bases and 2 bases, in that order; junction bases with no gene match: 11. DNA of the CDR3: TGCGCCAGCAGCGCGAAAAATGTACAGGGGACTAATGAAAAACTGTTTTTT. Translating gives CASSAKNVQGTNEKLFF.

The chain combines TRBV9 with TRBJ1-6; perhaps TRBD1 as D (5 bases). The germline V and J ends were trimmed by 0 bases and 7 bases, with 11 bases remaining between them. Germline V gene sequence: CDR1 SGDLS, CDR2 YYNGEE. This CDR3 comprises 15 residues. The CDR3 DNA follows: TGTGCCAGCAGCGTAGTTGCAGGGTTGAATTCACCCCTCCACTTT. Its protein product is CASSVVAGLNSPLHF.

This clonotype was seen ten or more times. The chain couples TRBV12-3 or TRBV12-4 to TRBJ1-1; 8 bases align to TRBD1. J was trimmed by 8 bases and V by 7 bases; bases with no gene match: 12. This CDR3 has 14 amino acids. CDR3 in amino acids: CASNLWTGFAEAFF. CDR3 nucleotide sequence: TGTGCCAGCAACCTCTGGACAGGGTTCGCGGAAGCTTTCTTT.

This chain joins TRBV19 and TRBJ2-3; D might be TRBD1 (6 bases). The germline V gene has CDR1 LNHDA and CDR2 SQIVND (reference sequence). Deletions cut 8 bases from V and 1 base from J, with 13 bases between. This CDR3 is built from 14 residues. This CDR3 is CASSAGARTDTQYF. For the CDR3, the DNA is TGTGCCAGTTCGGCAGGGGCTCGCACAGATACGCAGTATTTT.

This clonotype was observed a few times. This chain joins TRBV6-1 and TRBJ2-5; possible D gene TRBD1, 5 bases. Germline CDR1 MNHNS, CDR2 SASEGT. V shed 3 bases and J shed 0 bases, with 8 bases lying between them. The CDR3 covers 14 residues. Here the CDR3 DNA reads TGTGCCAGCAGTGACGGCAGGGACCAAGAGACCCAGTACTTC. It specifies CASSDGRDQETQYF.

This clonotype was picked up many times. The chain is built from TRBV12-3 or TRBV12-4 and TRBJ1-5; the D is unclear. V lost 1 base and J 5 bases, leaving 6 bases between the germline ends. The CDR3 runs to 13 residues. This CDR3 reads CASSLVSHQPQHF. DNA of the CDR3: TGTGCCAGCAGTTTAGTCAGTCATCAGCCCCAGCATTTT.

The table lists this clonotype with a few counts. The V and J genes are TRBV30 and TRBJ1-2; 11 bases are a match to TRBD1. CDR3 length equals 15 residues. The ends lost 3 bases at V and 0 bases at J; junction bases unmatched: 3. CDR1 GTSNPN and CDR2 SVGIG come from the germline V gene (reference sequence). For the CDR3, the DNA is TGTGCCTGGAGAGGGACAGGGGGAACTAACTATGGCTACACCTTC. This encodes CAWRGTGGTNYGYTF.

This clonotype was counted a few times. This sequence joins TRBV6-1 and TRBJ1-1; 9 bases fit TRBD1. J was trimmed by 0 bases and V by 4 bases; bases with no gene match: 6. The CDR3 spans 16 residues. Germline V gene sequence: CDR1 MNHNS, CDR2 SASEGT. In DNA form, the CDR3 reads TGTGCCAGCAGTGGCGGGACAGGGTGGGTGAACACTGAAGCTTTCTTT. Translated, it gives CASSGGTGWVNTEAFF.

This clonotype was found a few times. J is TRBJ1-2 and V is TRBV7-3; no reliable D call. The CDR3 extends over 14 amino acids. Germline assignment: CDR1 SGHTA and CDR2 FQGTGA. Trimming pared 2 bases from V and 7 bases from J, leaving 14 bases between. The CDR3 protein is CASSLLGRPSGYTF. CDR3 nucleotide sequence: TGTGCCAGCAGCTTATTGGGCAGGCCCAGTGGCTACACCTTC.

This clonotype was seen only a few times. In DNA, the CDR3 is TGTGCCAGCAGTTACCACCCGGGACTAGCGGCTTACACCGGGGAGCTGTTTTTT. Protein sequence: CASSYHPGLAAYTGELFF. V usage is TRBV6-2 or TRBV6-3 and J usage is TRBJ2-2, with TRBD2 matching over 11 bases. Germline assignment: CDR1 MNHEY and CDR2 SVGEGT. V shed 2 bases, J shed 3 bases, and the junction held 8 bases outside the gene matches. This CDR3 is 18 amino acids long.

This clonotype was observed a handful of times. V gene TRBV2 combines with J gene TRBJ1-4, with D uncertain. The V end was cut by 1 base, the J end by 4 bases, with 10 bases between. The CDR3 is made up of 15 amino acids. Germline V gene sequence: CDR1 SNHLY, CDR2 FYNNEI. The CDR3 nucleotides read TGTGCCAGCAGTGAAGTTCGGGGAGTTAATGAAAAACTGTTTTTT. It yields the protein CASSEVRGVNEKLFF.

There are many counts of this clonotype. The chain is built from TRBV2 and TRBJ1-4; D call uncertain. CDR1 is SNHLY and CDR2 is FYNNEI in the germline V gene. The V end lost 4 bases, the J end lost 7 bases, and 7 bases lay between the germline ends. The CDR3 sequence is 12 residues long. The CDR3 DNA reads as TGTGCCAGCAGTGTCCTTAGTGAAAAACTGTTTTTT. Amino acids: CASSVLSEKLFF.

The table lists this clonotype with a few counts. DNA of the CDR3: TGTGCCAGCAGGGGGTTCAGGGGGCATTGGAGTAGCGGGGTAACTCAAGAGACCCAGTACTTC. It specifies CASRGFRGHWSSGVTQETQYF. This chain connects TRBV6-1 to TRBJ2-5, with D perhaps being TRBD1 or TRBD2 (8 bases each). In germline, CDR1 is MNHNS, CDR2 SASEGT. V gave up 6 bases and J gave up 2 bases, with 34 bases separating them. This CDR3 is 21 amino acids long.

This clonotype was observed a handful of times. The chain combines TRBV20-1 with TRBJ1-1; D call uncertain. CDR3 length equals 11 residues. Per germline, CDR1 DFQATT and CDR2 SNEGSKA (reference sequence). Trimming stripped 3 bases from V and 7 bases from J, with 9 bases between. The CDR3, as DNA: TGCAGTGCTAGTTTAGGGCTTGAAGCTTTCTTT. Its translation: CSASLGLEAFF.

This clonotype was found a few times. The rearrangement uses TRBV6-2 or TRBV6-3 and TRBJ1-1; 9 nucleotides line up with TRBD1. After removal of 6 bases from V and 6 bases from J, the junction contained 14 bases not matched to a gene. CDR3 length: 16 amino acids. Germline CDR1 reads MNHEY; CDR2 reads SVGEGT. In nucleotides, the CDR3 is TGTGCCAGCAGGCGGGACAGGGTGGTACAGGCGTCTGAAGCTTTCTTT. Protein: CASRRDRVVQASEAFF.

This clonotype was detected ten times or more. The chain employs TRBV12-3 or TRBV12-4 and TRBJ1-5, with D possibly being TRBD1 (6 bases). Trimming stripped 4 bases from V and 4 bases from J, with 11 bases between. The CDR3 runs to 14 residues. The CDR3 sequence: CASSYGTLNQPQHF. In nucleotides, the CDR3 is TGTGCCAGCAGTTACGGGACACTTAATCAGCCCCAGCATTTT.

This clonotype was observed a few times. The rearrangement uses TRBV5-1 and TRBJ1-2; D call uncertain. The V gene's germline CDR1 is SGHRS and CDR2 YFSETQ. Trimming left V 4 bases short and J 1 base short, with 11 bases between. This CDR3 spans 14 amino acids. In DNA, the CDR3 is TGCGCCAGCAGCCAGACCCGTCTTAACTATGGCTACACCTTC. Protein sequence: CASSQTRLNYGYTF.

The chain has TRBV2 and TRBJ1-1; D ambiguous. V gave up 2 bases and J gave up 4 bases, with 8 bases separating them. The CDR3 runs to 13 residues. Germline V gene sequence: CDR1 SNHLY, CDR2 FYNNEI. In nucleotides, the CDR3 is TGTGCCAGCAGTGAAACTGGTACCACTGAAGCTTTCTTT. It specifies CASSETGTTEAFF.